Described below is a single T cell receptor (beta chain) sequence and its context. Generated by immunoSEQ multiplex PCR, the TCRdb table keeps only in-frame clones and is missing some. The table has 350,000 to 450,000 clones, around 89% seen once. The trim removed 0 bases at V and 5 bases at J, leaving 6 bases unmatched. From germline, CDR1 is LGHDT and CDR2 YNNKEL (reference sequence). The CDR3 runs 16 residues. These data belong to a study of Ad26.COV2.S vaccination and SARS-CoV-2 variants. At the level of the study: Donor got 5x10^10 or 1x10^11 viral particles of Ad26.COV2.S.

Treatment specified: roughly 20 received Ad26.COV2.S at low or high dose, single or two shots; 5 received placebo; per-sample allocation not given. The samples date from day 63 after the first vaccine or placebo injection. Expressing Wuhan-strain SARS-CoV-2 spike, an Ad26 vector served as the vaccine. This material consisted of peripheral blood, taken in a trial of Ad26.COV2.S vaccine versus placebo. The chain joins TRBV3-1 (or the pseudogene TRBV3-2) to TRBJ1-4, with TRBD1 identical over 7 bases. The clonotype comes from a person between 18 and 65 years old who received the Ad26.COV2.S COVID-19 vaccine or a placebo. The chain's CDR3 is CASSQDVGTVNEKLFF. The DNA for the CDR3 is TGTGCCAGCAGCCAAGACGTTGGGACAGTGAATGAAAAACTGTTTTTT.